Only a few counts were recorded for the clone carrying this T cell receptor beta chain. Its antigen is not known. The data were taken from a study of human T cells and chemical hapten exposure. Between the trimmed V and J ends, which lost 0 bases and 6 bases, there was a span of 13 bases. Germline V lookup: CDR1 SQVTM, CDR2 ANQGSEA. The CDR3 runs to 14 residues. Broader study findings: No shift was seen in TCRs above 1 in 1000 frequency with DPC sensitization.

TCRdb ran MiXCR on the RACE reads and lists one entry per CDR3 protein. The profile shows 30,000 to 35,000 distinct CDR3 sequences, around 7% of them singletons. The time point here: healthy volunteer bleed at 2 weeks. The starting material, unfractionated whole blood, was used for total RNA extraction. Sequencing was carried out using whole blood. The V gene is TRBV29-1, the J gene TRBJ2-3; D gene uncertain. The clonotype originates from a human donor in good health. Some clones in this sample may be carry-over from other donors' samples. The CDR3: CSVEEPTRPDTQYF. In nucleotides, the CDR3 is TGCAGCGTTGAAGAACCGACCCGCCCGGATACGCAGTATTTT.